Listed here are 30 T cell receptor beta chains from one sample, sequenced in a study of a mutant IDH1 vaccine in newly diagnosed glioma. Their antigen targets remain unknown. TCRdb's copy holds only in-frame clones and misses some; the assay was immunoSEQ multiplex PCR. The table lists 42,000 or so clones, roughly 80% of them singletons. The sample's time point: week 35, safety follow-up. Doses comprised 300 ug of mutant IDH1 20-mer peptide each, plus topical imiquimod. The input for sequencing was PBMCs, taken from a glioma patient whose treatment included an IDH1 peptide vaccine. All receptors derive from a woman aged 45-65 years with glioma.

The CDR3 region is CASSVDLGGYEQYF. The CDR3 region has the DNA TGTGCCAGCAGCGTAGATCTTGGGGGATACGAGCAGTACTTC. The V and J genes are TRBV9 and TRBJ2-7, with D perhaps being TRBD1 or TRBD2 (5 bases each). From germline, CDR1 is SGDLS and CDR2 YYNGEE. This CDR3 region has 14 residues. V was shortened by 0 bases and J by 4 bases, with 11 bases between the two germline ends.

This clone came up a few times. The V gene is TRBV4-1, the J gene TRBJ1-6; D ambiguous. The CDR3 loop spans 14 amino acids. Trimming took off 1 base at V and 5 bases at J, with 6 bases between the two ends. CDR1 MGHRA and CDR2 YSYEKL come from the germline V gene. Written as DNA, the CDR3 is TGCGCCAGCAGCCAAGGTGGGGATAATTCACCCCTCCACTTT. Translating it yields CASSQGGDNSPLHF.

The J gene is TRBJ2-5, the V gene TRBV6-1; D perhaps matches TRBD2 (7 bases). Germline V gene data show CDR1 as MNHNS and CDR2 as SASEGT. Trimming cost V 3 bases and J 5 bases, with 16 bases left between them. The length of the CDR3 is 15 residues. The CDR3 loop reads CASSEGGGGAETQYF. The CDR3, as DNA: TGTGCCAGCAGTGAGGGGGGCGGGGGAGCGGAGACCCAGTACTTC.

The CDR3 is CASSLTGTGSSPQYF. The CDR3 DNA reads as TGCGCCAGCAGCTTAACCGGGACAGGGAGTTCCCCCCAGTACTTC. This sequence joins TRBV4-1 and TRBJ2-7; 9 bases are shared with TRBD1. Germline lookup yields CDR1 MGHRA and CDR2 YSYEKL. V trimming: 5 bases; J trimming: 10 bases; junction bases outside the gene matches: 15. The CDR3 covers 15 residues.

V gene TRBV7-9 combines with J gene TRBJ2-2, with unresolved D. The CDR3 contains 13 residues. V was clipped by 3 bases and J by 5 bases, with 7 bases between them. Germline-derived CDR1 and CDR2 are SEHNR and FQNEAQ (reference sequence). CDR3 in DNA: TGTGCCAGCAGCTTTGAACTGACCGGGGAGCTGTTTTTT. Its translation is CASSFELTGELFF.

This clone appeared once. This chain links TRBV5-4 with TRBJ2-7; 9 positions match TRBD2. Looked up from germline, CDR1 is SGHNT and CDR2 is YYREEE (reference sequence). CDR3 length equals 15 residues. V trimming: 0 bases; J trimming: 3 bases; junction bases outside the gene matches: 4. CDR3 sequence reads: CASSLAPSGDYEQYF. The CDR3 DNA is TGTGCCAGCAGCTTGGCGCCTAGCGGGGACTACGAGCAGTACTTC.

The V and J genes are TRBV2 and TRBJ1-5; D possibly corresponds to TRBD1 (6 bases). Trimming removed 7 bases at V and 7 bases at J, with 14 bases between. This CDR3 region has 13 residues. CDR1 and CDR2 (germline): SNHLY, FYNNEI. The DNA for the CDR3 is TGTGCCAGCACCGGGGGCAGGGAACAGCCCCAGCATTTT. Its protein product is CASTGGREQPQHF. The variable domain in full, completed from reference TRBV2 and TRBJ1-5, reads EPEVTQTPSHQVTQMGQEVILRCVPISNHLYFYWYRQILGQKVEFLVSFYNNEISEKSEIFDDQFSVERPDGSNFTLKIRSTKLEDSAMYFCASTGGREQPQHFGDGTRLSIL.

The gene calls are TRBV4-1 and TRBJ1-2; TRBD1 might be the D (6 bases). Germline V gene data show CDR1 as MGHRA and CDR2 as YSYEKL. Trimming took off 4 bases at V and 7 bases at J, with 16 bases between the two ends. The CDR3 runs to 14 residues. In nucleotides, the CDR3 is TGCGCCAGCAGCCCAGAGAACAGGGCAAGTGGCTACACCTTC. It is translated as CASSPENRASGYTF.

The rearrangement links TRBV9 to TRBJ1-4; D uncertain. The CDR3 is 15 residues long. V lost 0 bases to trimming and J lost 5 bases, with 11 bases between them. Germline CDR1 and CDR2: SGDLS and YYNGEE. CDR3 in DNA: TGTGCCAGCAGCGTAGGATTGCAGCTGAATGAAAAACTGTTTTTT. It is translated as CASSVGLQLNEKLFF.

This clone was detected only a few times. V usage is TRBV4-3 and J usage is TRBJ1-2; possible D gene TRBD1, 6 bases. Trimming took 3 bases from V and 0 from J, leaving 11 bases between them. Per germline, CDR1 LGHNA and CDR2 YSLEER. The CDR3 spans 15 residues. The CDR3 protein is CASSQGGASNYGYTF. The CDR3 DNA sequence: TGCGCCAGCAGCCAGGGGGGGGCCTCTAACTATGGCTACACCTTC.

This chain links TRBV6-4 with TRBJ1-4; D unclear. The CDR3 has 14 amino acids. CDR1 and CDR2 from the germline V gene are MRHNA and SNTAGT. With 3 bases removed from V and 6 bases from J, the gap between germline ends came to 11 bases. Here the CDR3 reads CASSESGGHEKLFF. As DNA, the CDR3 is TGTGCCAGCAGTGAGTCCGGAGGCCATGAAAAACTGTTTTTT.

This chain connects TRBV6-5 to TRBJ2-2, with 9 bases matching TRBD1. The V gene's germline CDR1 is MNHEY and CDR2 SVGAGI. J lost 6 bases, V lost 6 bases, and 8 bases had no gene match. This CDR3 is built from 15 residues. The CDR3 DNA sequence: TGTGCCAGCAGACCGCCGGGACAGGGTTCCGGGGAGCTGTTTTTT. This translates into CASRPPGQGSGELFF.

The chain has TRBV30 and TRBJ2-5, with D tentatively TRBD1 (6 bases). The CDR3 sequence is 14 residues long. V lost 3 bases and J lost 5, with 16 bases in between. Germline V gene lookup returns CDR1 GTSNPN and CDR2 SVGIG (reference sequence). The CDR3 is CAWRRRGKEETQYF. DNA of the CDR3: TGTGCCTGGAGAAGAAGGGGGAAAGAGGAGACCCAGTACTTC.

The chain couples TRBV6-5 to TRBJ1-2; D might be TRBD1 (6 bases). The CDR3 runs to 14 residues. V dropped 6 bases and J dropped 7 bases, with 18 bases sitting between them. Germline V gene data show CDR1 as MNHEY and CDR2 as SVGAGI. The CDR3 loop is CASSRATGRSGYTF. The CDR3 DNA reads as TGTGCCAGCAGCCGGGCCACAGGGAGGTCTGGCTACACCTTC.

This clone occurred a few times. This rearrangement joins TRBV9 to TRBJ1-1; D gene unclear. Germline CDR1 is SGDLS and CDR2 is YYNGEE. This CDR3 spans 12 amino acids. V dropped 3 bases and J dropped 1 base, with 4 bases sitting between them. The CDR3 here is CASSATNTEAFF. The DNA of the CDR3 is TGTGCCAGCAGCGCCACGAACACTGAAGCTTTCTTT.

The chain combines TRBV5-1 with TRBJ1-1, with D perhaps TRBD1 (5 bases). The CDR3 runs 16 residues. Germline CDR1 and CDR2: SGHRS and YFSETQ. Trimming stripped 0 bases from V and 1 base from J, with 13 bases between. For the CDR3, the DNA is TGCGCCAGCAGCTTGGCAGACAGTCTGGCGAACACTGAAGCTTTCTTT. Its protein product is CASSLADSLANTEAFF.

V usage is TRBV9 and J usage is TRBJ1-2; possible D gene TRBD1, 5 bases. The germline gives CDR1 SGDLS, CDR2 YYNGEE. The CDR3 runs 14 residues. The ends were cut back, 4 bases at V and 5 bases at J, with 15 bases in the middle. The CDR3 region is CASSTGTSVYGYTF. The CDR3 coding sequence is TGTGCCAGCAGCACCGGGACGAGTGTTTATGGCTACACCTTC.

This CDR3 reads CASTGAYFPETQYF. The CDR3 DNA follows: TGTGCCAGCACGGGGGCGTATTTCCCAGAGACCCAGTACTTC. V gene TRBV2 combines with J gene TRBJ2-5; D may correspond to TRBD1 or TRBD2 (6 bases each). The germline gives CDR1 SNHLY, CDR2 FYNNEI. The CDR3 totals 14 residues. V was pared by 7 bases and J by 4 bases, with 16 bases between.

This rearrangement joins TRBV5-1 to TRBJ1-1, with 7 bases aligning to TRBD1. CDR1 SGHRS and CDR2 YFSETQ come from the germline V gene. The CDR3 consists of 16 residues. Trimming cost V 1 base and J 4 bases; bases outside gene matches: 10. Written as DNA, the CDR3 is TGCGCCAGCAGCTTGTTATATCGGGACAGTGGCACTGAAGCTTTCTTT. It encodes CASSLLYRDSGTEAFF.

The rearrangement links TRBV7-2 to TRBJ2-7; D not certain. This CDR3 spans 12 amino acids. The V end lost 6 bases, the J end lost 0 bases, and 6 bases lay between the germline ends. Germline V lookup: CDR1 SGHTA, CDR2 FQGNSA. CDR3 region: CASSPVSYEQYF. The CDR3 region has the DNA TGTGCCAGCAGTCCCGTCTCCTACGAGCAGTACTTC.

V gene TRBV6-1 combines with J gene TRBJ2-5, with D uncertain. This CDR3 comprises 11 residues. CDR1 is MNHNS and CDR2 is SASEGT in the germline V gene. V was clipped by 5 bases and J by 5 bases, with 6 bases between them. The CDR3 region is CASSITETQYF. CDR3 in DNA: TGTGCCAGCAGTATCACGGAGACCCAGTACTTC.

The rearrangement uses TRBV4-1 and TRBJ1-6; 9 bases match TRBD1. CDR1 and CDR2 from the germline V gene are MGHRA and YSYEKL. This CDR3 has 15 residues. Trimming took 5 bases from V and 5 from J; bases not matched to a gene: 4. The CDR3 DNA reads TGCGCCAGCAGCATCCGGGACAGGGATAATTCACCCCTCCACTTT. It specifies CASSIRDRDNSPLHF.

This clone was picked up a small number of times. The chain is built from TRBV10-3 and TRBJ1-3; no reliable D call. CDR3 size: 12 residues. Germline CDR1 and CDR2: ENHRY and SYGVKD. V was trimmed by 3 bases and J by 4 bases, leaving 4 bases between them. CDR3 bases: TGTGCCATCAGTGATCGGGGAAACACCATATATTTT. This translates into CAISDRGNTIYF.

This clone showed up just a few times. The chain carries TRBV2 and TRBJ2-5, with TRBD2 identical over 11 bases. The germline V gene encodes CDR1 SNHLY and CDR2 FYNNEI. The CDR3 spans 15 residues. J lost 5 bases, V lost 6 bases, and 8 bases had no gene match. The CDR3 sequence is CASRVAGGPRETQYF. The DNA for the CDR3 is TGTGCCAGCAGAGTAGCGGGGGGGCCGAGGGAGACCCAGTACTTC.

The chain is built from TRBV15 and TRBJ1-1, with D possibly TRBD1 on 6 matching bases. The CDR3 runs to 16 residues. The V gene's germline CDR1 is LNHNV and CDR2 YYDKDF (reference sequence). Trimming left V 3 bases short and J 5 bases short, with 19 bases between. The CDR3 coding sequence is TGTGCCACCAGCAGTTTCACGGACGGGGGGCGAACTGAAGCTTTCTTT. Translated, it gives CATSSFTDGGRTEAFF.

The chain carries TRBV4-3 and TRBJ1-2; 10 bases line up with TRBD1. The ends lost 4 bases at V and 5 bases at J; junction bases unmatched: 4. In germline, CDR1 is LGHNA, CDR2 YSLEER. The CDR3 has 14 residues. The DNA of the CDR3 is TGCGCCAGCAGCCCTATGGGACAGGGGTATGGCTACACCTTC. As protein: CASSPMGQGYGYTF.

The rearrangement links TRBV2 to TRBJ1-6, with a weak D call TRBD1 (5 bases). V lost 8 bases and J lost 8, with 22 bases in between. The CDR3 is made up of 16 amino acids. CDR1 is SNHLY and CDR2 is FYNNEI in the germline V gene. DNA for the CDR3: TGTGCCAGCCCGGGGCTAGACGGAGGGTCCCATTCACCCCTCCACTTT. Residues: CASPGLDGGSHSPLHF.

This rearrangement joins TRBV9 to TRBJ2-5; no reliable D call. Germline CDR1 SGDLS, CDR2 YYNGEE. V was clipped by 0 bases and J by 0 bases, with 12 bases between them. There are 16 residues in the CDR3. Written as DNA, the CDR3 is TGTGCCAGCAGCGTAGTGGCTGACTTGTACCAAGAGACCCAGTACTTC. Translated, it gives CASSVVADLYQETQYF.

The chain combines TRBV4-2 with TRBJ2-3, with TRBD2 matching over 12 bases. This CDR3 comprises 15 residues. Trimming cost V 3 bases and J 3 bases; bases outside gene matches: 1. CDR1 and CDR2 (germline): LGHNA, YNFKEQ. CDR3 nucleotides: TGTGCCAGCAGCCAGCTAGCGGGGGGGACAGATACGCAGTATTTT. This translates into CASSQLAGGTDTQYF.

V gene TRBV6-1 combines with J gene TRBJ1-4; no clear D gene. CDR3 length equals 16 residues. Germline CDR1 and CDR2: MNHNS and SASEGT. Trimming left V 0 bases short and J 0 bases short, with 8 bases between. The CDR3 here is CASSEAPGPTNEKLFF. The CDR3 DNA follows: TGTGCCAGCAGTGAAGCGCCCGGTCCAACTAATGAAAAACTGTTTTTT.